The present entry profiles one T cell receptor beta chain with its context. The antigen is unknown. This specimen comes from a study of cytomegalovirus exposure and HLA in healthy donors. Study findings and constraints: A later analysis found common viral pathogens apparently linked to several of the most significant clusters. For most subjects, TCR beta sequences were reported to predict HLA-A and HLA-B alleles with accuracy.

The CDR3 is 17 residues long. From germline, CDR1 is SEHNR and CDR2 FQNEAQ (reference sequence). Trimming took 7 bases from V and 3 from J, leaving 19 bases between them. In the PCR, 60 Vbeta and 13 Jbeta primers were used. Under the authors' procedure: The authors later counted roughly 87 million unique TCR beta chains, 9.5 million to 11 million of them shared. Here immunoSEQ multiplex PCR was the method, and the copy in TCRdb shows in-frame clones only, minus some. V and J calls and clone size come straight from that table; D and trimming were deduced from the DNA. Counted here are 150,000 to 200,000 clones, about 80% occurring once; the ten biggest clones make up roughly 0.99%.

Specimen: PBMCs. The clonotype was recovered from a woman between 40 and 50 years old in good health and CMV-seronegative. The chain recombines TRBV7-9 with TRBJ2-6; a weak D match, TRBD1 (5 bases). In DNA form, the CDR3 reads TGTGCCAGCACCCAAAACGTAGGGGCGGATGGGGCCAACGTCCTGACTTTC. It codes for CASTQNVGADGANVLTF.